Below are 28 T cell receptor beta chains sequenced from a single sample in a study of blood T cell repertoires in COVID-19. Only in-frame clones appear in the TCRdb table, and some are missing; sequencing was by immunoSEQ multiplex PCR. In the table there are 250,000 to 350,000 clones, 85% to 90% of which are singletons. Sequenced: peripheral blood. The source is a woman between 50 and 59 years old with COVID-19, enrolled during active disease.

The V call is TRBV28, the J call TRBJ1-5; D may be TRBD1 (5 bases). Germline V gene lookup returns CDR1 MDHEN and CDR2 SYDVKM. Trimming pared 3 bases from V and 3 bases from J, leaving 15 bases between. CDR3 length equals 16 residues. The CDR3: CASSLPGGVDNQPQHF. For the CDR3, the DNA is TGTGCCAGCAGTTTGCCCGGGGGAGTGGACAATCAGCCCCAGCATTTT. The full variable domain, completed using reference TRBV28 and TRBJ1-5, is DVKVTQSSRYLVKRTGEKVFLECVQDMDHENMFWYRQDPGLGLRLIYFSYDVKMKEKGDIPEGYSVSREKKERFSLILESASTNQTSMYLCASSLPGGVDNQPQHFGDGTRLSIL.

The chain uses TRBV4-1 and TRBJ2-7; TRBD1 matches at 9 bases. There are 16 residues in the CDR3. Germline assignment: CDR1 MGHRA and CDR2 YSYEKL. V shed 0 bases and J 3 bases; nucleotides not matched to a gene: 6. DNA of the CDR3: TGCGCCAGCAGCCAAGATCGGGACAGGGCTAACTACGAGCAGTACTTC. This translates into CASSQDRDRANYEQYF.

J is TRBJ1-5 and V is TRBV3-1 (or the pseudogene TRBV3-2); D not resolved. The CDR3 is 14 residues long. The ends were cut back, 1 base at V and 7 bases at J, with 11 bases in the middle. CDR1 and CDR2 from the germline V gene are LGHDT and YNNKEL (reference sequence). This CDR3 is CASSQGGRGQPQHF. CDR3 in DNA: TGTGCCAGCAGCCAAGGGGGTCGGGGACAGCCCCAGCATTTT.

J is TRBJ2-7 and V is TRBV4-1, with D unresolved. V was pared by 1 base and J by 4 bases, with 20 bases between. The CDR3 runs 17 residues. CDR1 is MGHRA, CDR2 YSYEKL, per germline. The CDR3 loop reads CASSQAVVPSPPYEQYF. CDR3 DNA sequence: TGCGCCAGCAGCCAAGCGGTGGTCCCGAGCCCCCCTTACGAGCAGTACTTC.

This sequence joins TRBV14 and TRBJ2-1; D unresolved. Germline CDR1 reads SGHDN; CDR2 reads FVKESK. The CDR3 loop spans 13 amino acids. The V end lost 5 bases, the J end lost 6 bases, and 11 bases lay between the germline ends. The CDR3 DNA is TGTGCCAGCAGCTACCTAGGCCCCAATGAGCAGTTCTTC. This codes for CASSYLGPNEQFF.

V gene TRBV24-1 combines with J gene TRBJ2-3, with TRBD1 matching over 7 bases. The CDR3 contains 16 residues. V shed 7 bases, J shed 2 bases, and the junction held 11 bases outside the gene matches. The germline V gene has CDR1 KGHDR and CDR2 SFDVKD. The CDR3 spells CATRSTGPPHTDTQYF. In DNA, the CDR3 is TGTGCCACCAGATCGACAGGGCCCCCCCACACAGATACGCAGTATTTT.

The V call is TRBV4-2, the J call TRBJ2-1, with TRBD2 identical over 11 bases. Germline CDR1 LGHNA, CDR2 YNFKEQ. This CDR3 contains 16 residues. Unmatched junction bases numbered 6, after V lost 0 bases and J lost 8 bases. The CDR3 DNA follows: TGTGCCAGCAGCCAAGAAAGGGCTAGCGGGAGGTATGAGCAGTTCTTC. Translation: CASSQERASGRYEQFF.

The chain couples TRBV30 to TRBJ2-7; 7 positions agree with TRBD2. The CDR3 is made up of 14 amino acids. V was clipped by 1 base and J by 2 bases; unmatched bases: 5. In germline, CDR1 is GTSNPN, CDR2 SVGIG (reference sequence). In DNA form, the CDR3 reads TGTGCCTGGAGTGCCGGACTAGGGACCTACGAGCAGTACTTC. Amino acid sequence: CAWSAGLGTYEQYF.

The rearrangement joins TRBV7-8 to TRBJ1-4, with 7 bases aligning to TRBD1. The germline gives CDR1 SGHVS, CDR2 FQNEAQ. V was clipped by 5 bases and J by 7 bases; unmatched bases: 13. This CDR3 contains 16 residues. The CDR3, as DNA: TGTGCCAGCAGCCCCCGTGCCCAGGGGGTTGGTGAAAAACTGTTTTTT. Amino acids: CASSPRAQGVGEKLFF.

The rearrangement joins TRBV6-5 to TRBJ2-1; D is perhaps TRBD2 (6 bases). The CDR3 sequence is 14 residues long. Trimming pared 8 bases from V and 3 bases from J, leaving 14 bases between. Germline V gives CDR1 MNHEY, CDR2 SVGAGI. CDR3: CASHAGSLYNEQFF. The CDR3 nucleotides read TGTGCCAGCCATGCCGGGAGCCTCTACAATGAGCAGTTCTTC.

The chain couples TRBV18 to TRBJ1-3, with no clear D. CDR1 and CDR2 (germline): KGHSH, LQKENI. V gave up 5 bases and J gave up 9 bases, with 17 bases separating them. The CDR3 covers 14 residues. This chain's CDR3 is CASSIPTESGTIYF. For the CDR3, the DNA is TGTGCCAGCTCAATTCCGACGGAATCGGGCACCATATATTTT.

The chain combines TRBV14 with TRBJ1-3, with D unresolved. V was shortened by 2 bases and J by 9 bases, with 5 bases between the two germline ends. Germline V gives CDR1 SGHDN, CDR2 FVKESK. This CDR3 has 11 amino acids. CDR3: CASSQSGTIYF. CDR3 sequence (DNA): TGTGCCAGCAGCCAATCGGGCACCATATATTTT.

The chain is built from TRBV5-4 and TRBJ1-5; D gene ambiguous. The CDR3 covers 14 residues. From germline, CDR1 is SGHNT and CDR2 YYREEE (reference sequence). V shed 4 bases and J shed 0 bases, with 8 bases lying between them. CDR3 sequence: CASSPNPSNQPQHF. The CDR3 DNA follows: TGTGCCAGCAGCCCAAATCCTAGCAATCAGCCCCAGCATTTT.

V usage is TRBV6-1 and J usage is TRBJ1-3; D is uncertain. V was pared by 2 bases and J by 0 bases, with 8 bases between. Germline assignment: CDR1 MNHNS and CDR2 SASEGT. The CDR3 extends over 15 amino acids. The CDR3 DNA reads as TGTGCCAGCAGTGAAACCCCGCGCTCTGGAAACACCATATATTTT. Protein: CASSETPRSGNTIYF.

The chain has TRBV2 and TRBJ1-2; unclear D gene. The V and J ends lost 6 bases and 1 base respectively, with 9 bases between them. There are 13 residues in the CDR3. The germline gives CDR1 SNHLY, CDR2 FYNNEI. CDR3 coding DNA: TGTGCCAGCAGCTCGACACATAACTATGGCTACACCTTC. Its protein is CASSSTHNYGYTF.

The V and J genes are TRBV11-2 and TRBJ2-1; the match to TRBD2 covers 9 bases. This CDR3 comprises 18 residues. The V gene's germline CDR1 is SGHAT and CDR2 FQNNGV. The V and J ends lost 4 bases and 8 bases, in that order; junction bases with no gene match: 18. In DNA, the CDR3 is TGTGCCAGCAGCTCCGGGGGAGCGGTAGCGGGAGAGTATTATGAGCAGTTCTTC. Translating it yields CASSSGGAVAGEYYEQFF.

This sequence joins TRBV14 and TRBJ2-2, with D unresolved. Germline V gene data show CDR1 as SGHDN and CDR2 as FVKESK. V lost 4 bases and J 7 bases, leaving 16 bases between the germline ends. The length of the CDR3 is 15 residues. CDR3 loop: CASSPQDIRSGELFF. CDR3 coding DNA: TGTGCCAGCAGCCCGCAAGATATTCGTAGCGGGGAGCTGTTTTTT.

This clone was seen just once. The same CDR3 is also encoded by other DNA sequences in this sample. J is TRBJ1-1 and V is TRBV5-1; 7 bases align to TRBD1. The germline gives CDR1 SGHRS, CDR2 YFSETQ. The CDR3 covers 14 residues. The trim removed 4 bases at V and 1 base at J, leaving 4 bases unmatched. The CDR3 nucleotides are TGCGCCAGCAGCCTAGGGACAGCGAACACTGAAGCTTTCTTT. Protein product: CASSLGTANTEAFF. The full variable domain, its missing parts supplied by reference TRBV5-1 and TRBJ1-1, is KAGVTQTPRYLIKTRGQQVTLSCSPISGHRSVSWYQQTPGQGLQFLFEYFSETQRNKGNFPGRFSGRQFSNSRSEMNVSTLELGDSALYLCASSLGTANTEAFFGQGTRLTVV.

The rearrangement uses TRBV19 and TRBJ2-7; 8 nucleotides align to TRBD1. The V gene's germline CDR1 is LNHDA and CDR2 SQIVND (reference sequence). The CDR3 contains 14 residues. The V segment lost 0 bases and the J segment 9 bases; nucleotides outside the gene matches: 7. CDR3 in DNA: TGTGCCAGTAGTATAGATCTCCCAGGGGGCCCGCAGTACTTC. Translated: CASSIDLPGGPQYF. Variable domain in full (rest from reference TRBV19 and TRBJ2-7): DGGITQSPKYLFRKEGQNVTLSCEQNLNHDAMYWYRQDPGQGLRLIYYSQIVNDFQKGDIAEGYSVSREKKESFPLTVTSAQKNPTAFYLCASSIDLPGGPQYFGPGTRLTVT.

The chain carries TRBV10-3 and TRBJ1-2; D possibly corresponds to TRBD1 (5 bases). Deletions cut 8 bases from V and 8 bases from J, with 18 bases between. Germline V gives CDR1 ENHRY, CDR2 SYGVKD. The CDR3 totals 13 residues. The CDR3 DNA follows: TGTGCCATCTTTGGCCCGACAGCGGGGGGCTACACCTTC. It is translated as CAIFGPTAGGYTF.

This chain joins TRBV5-1 and TRBJ1-3; D not certain. Trimming left V 0 bases short and J 1 base short, with 8 bases between. Germline V gene data show CDR1 as SGHRS and CDR2 as YFSETQ. The CDR3 sequence is 15 residues long. The CDR3 loop is CASSLALGSGNTIYF. The CDR3 DNA reads TGCGCCAGCAGCTTGGCCCTCGGGTCTGGAAACACCATATATTTT.

The chain joins TRBV5-4 to TRBJ1-1; D gene unclear. This CDR3 spans 14 amino acids. V was trimmed by 0 bases and J by 0 bases, leaving 6 bases between them. Germline values: CDR1 SGHNT, CDR2 YYREEE (reference sequence). CDR3 coding DNA: TGTGCCAGCAGCTTGGACAGTTTGAACACTGAAGCTTTCTTT. This sequence encodes CASSLDSLNTEAFF.

V gene TRBV18 combines with J gene TRBJ1-1; possible D gene TRBD1, 5 bases. This CDR3 contains 13 residues. Looked up from germline, CDR1 is KGHSH and CDR2 is LQKENI. V lost 2 bases to trimming and J lost 6 bases, with 10 bases between them. CDR3 sequence (DNA): TGTGCCAGCTCACCAACCAGGGAGGCTGAAGCTTTCTTT. Protein product: CASSPTREAEAFF.

The chain joins TRBV27 to TRBJ2-2, with D possibly TRBD1 on 5 matching bases. In germline, CDR1 is MNHEY, CDR2 SMNVEV (reference sequence). Trimming pared 1 base from V and 2 bases from J, leaving 8 bases between. The CDR3 contains 15 residues. CDR3 protein: CASSLLGQNTGELFF. The CDR3 DNA is TGTGCCAGCAGTTTATTAGGACAAAACACCGGGGAGCTGTTTTTT.

This clone was seen a handful of times. The rearrangement links TRBV10-3 to TRBJ2-1; TRBD2 agrees at 8 bases. V shed 6 bases and J 5 bases; nucleotides not matched to a gene: 6. This CDR3 is 14 amino acids long. Germline CDR1 reads ENHRY; CDR2 reads SYGVKD. CDR3 in DNA: TGTGCCATCAGCCCGGGACTAGAACACAATGAGCAGTTCTTC. Its protein is CAISPGLEHNEQFF.

The rearrangement joins TRBV5-6 to TRBJ2-7, with D possibly matching TRBD1 (6 bases). Trimming removed 2 bases from V and 1 base from J, with 10 bases in between. This CDR3 spans 14 amino acids. CDR1 is SGHDT, CDR2 YYEEEE, per germline. The CDR3 reads CASSFAGTSYEQYF. The CDR3 region has the DNA TGTGCCAGCAGCTTCGCCGGGACATCCTACGAGCAGTACTTC.

This clone was detected only once. The chain combines TRBV24-1 with TRBJ2-5, with D tentatively TRBD2 (6 bases). The CDR3 has 13 amino acids. The germline V and J ends were trimmed by 6 bases and 5 bases, with 12 bases remaining between them. In germline, CDR1 is KGHDR, CDR2 SFDVKD. In DNA, the CDR3 is TGTGCCACCAGTTCCGGGAGTACGGAGACCCAGTACTTC. It codes for CATSSGSTETQYF.

This chain connects TRBV4-1 to TRBJ1-1; D gene unclear. Between the trimmed V and J ends, which lost 1 base and 2 bases, there was a span of 5 bases. Per germline, CDR1 MGHRA and CDR2 YSYEKL. The length of the CDR3 is 13 residues. As DNA, the CDR3 is TGCGCCAGCAGCCAAGGGAGAAACACTGAAGCTTTCTTT. Translated, it gives CASSQGRNTEAFF.